This entry describes one T cell receptor (beta chain). The antigen is unknown. The data stem from a study of cytomegalovirus exposure and HLA in healthy donors. Across the study: The platform used for the 100 to 150 validation repertoires matched that of the roughly 670 first-cohort repertoires, a later analysis reported. Study observations and caveats: Specificity of a few CMV-associated chains for CMV antigens was verified in vitro. Rare TCR sequences dominated, though some public TCRs recurred in many donors.

The CDR3 contains 16 residues. Trimming pared 3 bases from V and 4 bases from J, leaving 18 bases between. Per germline, CDR1 MNHEY and CDR2 SMNVEV (reference sequence). Produced via immunoSEQ multiplex PCR; TCRdb's table is partial and in-frame only. The sample carries under 200,000 clones, about 90% recorded once. The study drew the donors from its 120-subject validation cohort, separate from the approximately 690-subject first cohort. V usage is TRBV27 and J usage is TRBJ1-2; no clear D gene. The origin of this receptor is a woman aged 18-29 years in good health and CMV-seropositive. The specimen sequenced was PBMCs. CDR3 in amino acids: CASSFYPAGPTYGYTF. In nucleotides, the CDR3 is TGTGCCAGCAGTTTCTACCCCGCTGGGCCAACCTATGGCTACACCTTC.